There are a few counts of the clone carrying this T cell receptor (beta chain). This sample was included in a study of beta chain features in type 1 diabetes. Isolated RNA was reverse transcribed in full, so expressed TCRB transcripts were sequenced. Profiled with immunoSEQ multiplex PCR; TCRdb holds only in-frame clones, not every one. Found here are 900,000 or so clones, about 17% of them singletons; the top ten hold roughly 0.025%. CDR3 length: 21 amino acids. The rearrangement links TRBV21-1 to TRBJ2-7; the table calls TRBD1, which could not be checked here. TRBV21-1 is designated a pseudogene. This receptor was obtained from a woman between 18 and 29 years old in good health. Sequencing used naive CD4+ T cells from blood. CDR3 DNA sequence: TGTGCCAGCACCAGGGCCAGGAGCCGGCCGGGACAGGGCTCGAGCTCTAACGAGCAGTACTTC. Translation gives CASTRARSRPGQGSSSNEQYF.